Reported below is one TCR beta chain. Antigen unknown. The data were taken from a study of blood T cells in healthy people across ages. Study-level points and caveats: Donors of long life had a larger count of naive CD4+ cells and greater diversity than aged donors.

Next came a second PCR, run for roughly 6 to 11 cycles, which used a sample-barcoded 5' primer along with a J-beta primer mix. TCRdb re-derived calls from the 5' RACE reads in MiXCR, one entry per CDR3 protein. The sample includes about 2 million distinct CDR3 sequences, around half of them seen just once. Germline values: CDR1 SGDLS, CDR2 YYNGEE. Trimming removed 0 bases from V and 2 bases from J, with 12 bases in between. The CDR3 sequence is 15 residues long. The source is a woman between 40 and 55 years old in good health. Sequences were obtained from blood. The chain combines TRBV9 with TRBJ2-7; possibly TRBD2 for D (5 bases). CDR3 in DNA: TGTGCCAGCAGCGTAGATGCGGGTCGGACCTACGAGCAGTACTTC. This translates into CASSVDAGRTYEQYF. The complete variable domain, with remaining parts taken from reference TRBV9 and TRBJ2-7, reads DSGVTQTPKHLITATGQRVTLRCSPRSGDLSVYWYQQSLDQGLQFLIQYYNGEERAKGNILERFSAQQFPDLHSELNLSSLELGDSALYFCASSVDAGRTYEQYFGPGTRLTVT.